Given below is one TCR beta chain in context. Followed longitudinally, the Seattle patients had been enrolled during active infection. This entry is derived from a study of blood T cell repertoires in COVID-19. Study-level information: From the United States, Italy and Spain came samples of acute and convalescent COVID-19. The analysed material was cDNA or gDNA that came from T cells, B-cell-depleted T cells, or PBMCs.

Trimming removed 0 bases at V and 2 bases at J, with 12 bases between. CDR3 length: 16 amino acids. CDR1 is SGHRS and CDR2 is YFSETQ in the germline V gene. In the authors' methods: Amplification with reference gene primers provided the estimates of nucleated cell counts. The method was immunoSEQ multiplex PCR; TCRdb's version includes in-frame clones alone and lacks a portion of them. V, J and clone size are those of that table, while D and trimming were read from the DNA. The sample lists roughly 500,000 clones; approximately 92% were seen once. V is TRBV5-1 and J is TRBJ2-4, with D possibly matching TRBD1 (5 bases). Sequencing was performed on peripheral blood. The source of this sequence is a young man with COVID-19, enrolled during active disease. The CDR3 loop reads CASSLAGHPTKNIQYF. CDR3 sequence (DNA): TGCGCCAGCAGCTTGGCTGGACATCCCACCAAAAACATTCAGTACTTC. Complete variable domain (other parts from reference TRBV5-1 and TRBJ2-4): KAGVTQTPRYLIKTRGQQVTLSCSPISGHRSVSWYQQTPGQGLQFLFEYFSETQRNKGNFPGRFSGRQFSNSRSEMNVSTLELGDSALYLCASSLAGHPTKNIQYFGAGTRLSVL.